A selection of T cell receptor beta chains follows, all from one sample in a study of CXCR3-negative and CXCR3-positive naive CD8 T cells. TCRdb re-called the 5' RACE reads and catalogs CDR3 proteins one per entry, DNA excluded. The sample totals about 50,000 distinct CDR3 sequences; its top ten clones hold around 0.4%. Sequenced input: naive CXCR3- CD8+ T cells from blood. The source is a human donor in good health. Some clones in this sample may be carry-over from other donors' samples. Both conserved end residues are part of each CDR3.

v_gene,j_gene,CDR3aa
TRBV7-2,TRBJ2-3,CASSLLAGGITDTQYF
TRBV10-2,TRBJ2-7,CASSTGGASEQYF
TRBV10-3,TRBJ1-1,CAISEGDRGATEAFF
TRBV7-2,TRBJ1-1,CASSPAVAEAFF
TRBV21-1,TRBJ2-1,CASSPRFFLGYSYNEQFF
TRBV28,TRBJ2-7,CASGPAYEQYF
TRBV5-6,TRBJ1-5,CASSSGRGGNQPQHF
TRBV12-3/TRBV12-4,TRBJ2-7,CASSLIYQEYEQYF
TRBV11-2,TRBJ2-7,CASSVVGSSYEQYF
TRBV4-3,TRBJ2-7,CASSQGTGLNYEQYF
TRBV12-3/TRBV12-4,TRBJ2-3,CASRPARGASTDTQYF
TRBV10-2,TRBJ1-2,CASSEIKGVNGYTF
TRBV9,TRBJ2-5,CASSVGGLQETQYF
TRBV7-8,TRBJ2-1,CASSYSGTSYNEQFF
TRBV29-1,TRBJ2-2,CSVEGLAGDGELFF
TRBV29-1,TRBJ1-2,CSGQGTNYGYTF
TRBV7-8,TRBJ2-3,CASSLGVAGGADTQYF
TRBV7-8,TRBJ2-1,CASSLVGNEQFF
TRBV6-5,TRBJ2-7,CASSYMKGTPYEQYF
TRBV2,TRBJ2-3,CASSGGRADTQYF
TRBV29-1,TRBJ2-3,CSVPRTDTQYF
TRBV6-2/TRBV6-3,TRBJ1-2,CAARQSYGYTF
TRBV7-9,TRBJ2-1,CASSHGGADEQFF
TRBV12-5,TRBJ1-5,CASAKDGNQPQHF
TRBV3-1,TRBJ1-1,CASSRGRRLETEAFF
TRBV10-2,TRBJ2-1,CASSLGVGSYNEQFF
TRBV5-5,TRBJ2-7,CASSLPGQGSPYEQYF
TRBV7-8,TRBJ2-7,CASSPKARQSSYEQYF
TRBV3-1,TRBJ2-2,CASSQDPSTGELFF
TRBV20-1,TRBJ1-1,CSAIQGAGTEAFF
TRBV12-3/TRBV12-4,TRBJ2-3,CASIPRDRTDTQYF
TRBV29-1,TRBJ2-3,CSVVPGLQRADTQYF
TRBV6-6,TRBJ2-7,CASTLGVRSGTGKNEQYF
TRBV7-9,TRBJ2-7,CASSPEGGQSYYEQYF
TRBV10-2,TRBJ2-3,CASSESGGEDTQYF
TRBV12-3/TRBV12-4,TRBJ1-2,CASSHRDSGYTF
TRBV9,TRBJ2-1,CASSVGSGATYNEQFF
TRBV7-3,TRBJ2-2,CASSPYRDVGGELFF
TRBV12-3/TRBV12-4,TRBJ2-3,CASRNQGRGTSTDTQYF
TRBV2,TRBJ2-3,CASSEGLAGIRGADTQYF
TRBV27,TRBJ1-1,CASNKIDSPTEAFF
TRBV4-3,TRBJ1-4,CASSQGTTTNEKLFF
TRBV7-9,TRBJ1-4,CASSPALGGVGEKLFF
TRBV7-2,TRBJ2-3,CASSLLAGGPPDTQYF
TRBV29-1,TRBJ1-2,CSVEDTGTGGLRDGYTF
TRBV20-1,TRBJ2-7,CSAPPGQSYEQYF
TRBV7-9,TRBJ1-3,CASSIWTVNSGNTIYF
TRBV28,TRBJ1-6,CASSFELSYNSPLHF
TRBV10-3,TRBJ2-5,CAISESRTAGETQYF
TRBV27,TRBJ2-3,CASSLTGTGTDTQYF
TRBV14,TRBJ2-1,CASSQDTFAAVEQFF